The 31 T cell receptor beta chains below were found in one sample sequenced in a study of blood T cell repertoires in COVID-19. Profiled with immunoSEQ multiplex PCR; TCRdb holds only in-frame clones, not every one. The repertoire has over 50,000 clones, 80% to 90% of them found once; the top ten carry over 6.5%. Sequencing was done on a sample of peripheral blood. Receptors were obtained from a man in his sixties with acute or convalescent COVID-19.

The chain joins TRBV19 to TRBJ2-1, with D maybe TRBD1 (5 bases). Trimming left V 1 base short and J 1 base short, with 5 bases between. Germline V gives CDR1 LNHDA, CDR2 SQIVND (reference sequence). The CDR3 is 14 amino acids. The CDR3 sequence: CASSIGQSYNEQFF. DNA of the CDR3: TGTGCCAGTAGTATAGGACAGTCCTACAATGAGCAGTTCTTC.

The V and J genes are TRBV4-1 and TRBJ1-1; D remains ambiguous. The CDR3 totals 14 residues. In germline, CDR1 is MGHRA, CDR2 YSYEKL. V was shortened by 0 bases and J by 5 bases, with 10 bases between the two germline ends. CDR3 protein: CASSQDSRGTEAFF. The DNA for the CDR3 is TGCGCCAGCAGCCAAGACAGCCGGGGAACTGAAGCTTTCTTT.

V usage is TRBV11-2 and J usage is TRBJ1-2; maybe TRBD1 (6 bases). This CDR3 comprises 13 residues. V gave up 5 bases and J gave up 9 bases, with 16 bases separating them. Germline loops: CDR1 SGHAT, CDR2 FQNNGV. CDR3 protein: CASSAGGGARYTF. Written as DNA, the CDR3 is TGTGCCAGCAGCGCGGGGGGCGGGGCGCGCTACACCTTC.

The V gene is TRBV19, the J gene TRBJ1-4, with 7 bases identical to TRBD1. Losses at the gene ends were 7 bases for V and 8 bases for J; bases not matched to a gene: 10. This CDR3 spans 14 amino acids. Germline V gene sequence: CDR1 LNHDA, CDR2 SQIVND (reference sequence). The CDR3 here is CASTKRGRVEKLFF. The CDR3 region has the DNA TGTGCCAGTACCAAGAGGGGGCGCGTGGAAAAACTGTTTTTT.

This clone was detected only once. The CDR3 region is CASSIQGASGNTIYF. CDR3 nucleotide sequence: TGTGCCAGTAGTATCCAGGGGGCTTCTGGAAACACCATATATTTT. The V and J genes are TRBV19 and TRBJ1-3; 8 bases line up with TRBD1. The CDR3 has 15 residues. Losses at the gene ends were 3 bases for V and 1 base for J; bases not matched to a gene: 2. Germline CDR1 and CDR2: LNHDA and SQIVND (reference sequence).

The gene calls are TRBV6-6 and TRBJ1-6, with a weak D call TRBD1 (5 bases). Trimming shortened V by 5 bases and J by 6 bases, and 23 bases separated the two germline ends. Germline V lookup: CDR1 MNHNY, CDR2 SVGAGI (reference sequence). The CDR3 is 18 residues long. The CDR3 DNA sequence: TGTGCCAGCAGTCCCCCGGGGGACGGAGAGGTCGGTAATTCACCCCTCCACTTT. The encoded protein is CASSPPGDGEVGNSPLHF.

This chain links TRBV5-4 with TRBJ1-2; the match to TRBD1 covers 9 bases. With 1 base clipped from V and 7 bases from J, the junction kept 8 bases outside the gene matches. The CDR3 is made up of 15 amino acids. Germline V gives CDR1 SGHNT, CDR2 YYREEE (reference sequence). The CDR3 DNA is TGTGCCAGCAGCTTGAGGACAGGGGTTGCCTCTGGCTACACCTTC. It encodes CASSLRTGVASGYTF.

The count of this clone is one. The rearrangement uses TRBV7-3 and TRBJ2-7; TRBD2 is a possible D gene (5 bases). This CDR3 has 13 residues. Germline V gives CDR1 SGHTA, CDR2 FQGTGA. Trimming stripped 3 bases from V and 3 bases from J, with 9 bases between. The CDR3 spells CASSLEAGYEQYF. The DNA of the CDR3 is TGTGCCAGCAGCTTGGAGGCTGGCTACGAGCAGTACTTC.

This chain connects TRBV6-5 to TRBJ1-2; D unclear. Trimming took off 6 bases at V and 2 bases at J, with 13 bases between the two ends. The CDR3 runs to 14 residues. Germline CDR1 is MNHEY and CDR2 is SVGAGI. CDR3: CASSTPGANYGYTF. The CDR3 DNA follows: TGTGCCAGCAGCACCCCGGGAGCGAACTATGGCTACACCTTC.

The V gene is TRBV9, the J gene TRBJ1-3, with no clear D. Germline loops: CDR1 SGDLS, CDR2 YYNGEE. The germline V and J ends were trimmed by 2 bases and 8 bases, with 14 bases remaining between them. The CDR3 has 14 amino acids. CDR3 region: CASSVRESTDTIYF. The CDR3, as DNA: TGTGCCAGCAGCGTTCGGGAGTCGACGGACACCATATATTTT.

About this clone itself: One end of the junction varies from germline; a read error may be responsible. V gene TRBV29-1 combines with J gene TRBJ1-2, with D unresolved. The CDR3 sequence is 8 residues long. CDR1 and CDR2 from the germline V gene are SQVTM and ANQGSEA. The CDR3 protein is CSVDNSVF. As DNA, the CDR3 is TGCAGCGTTGACAACTCCGTCTTC.

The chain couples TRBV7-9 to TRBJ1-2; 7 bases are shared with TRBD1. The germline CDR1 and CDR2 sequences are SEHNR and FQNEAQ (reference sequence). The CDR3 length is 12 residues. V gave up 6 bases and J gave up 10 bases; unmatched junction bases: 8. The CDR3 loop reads CASSYRDSLYTF. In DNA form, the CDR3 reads TGTGCCAGCAGTTACCGGGACAGTCTCTACACCTTC.

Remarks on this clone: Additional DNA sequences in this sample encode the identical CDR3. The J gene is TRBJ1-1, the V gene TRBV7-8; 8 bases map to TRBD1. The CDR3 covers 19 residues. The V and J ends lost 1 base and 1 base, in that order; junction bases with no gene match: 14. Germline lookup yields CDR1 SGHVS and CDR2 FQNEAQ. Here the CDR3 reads CASSLVMRGGTGANTEAFF. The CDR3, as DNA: TGTGCCAGCAGCTTAGTTATGCGGGGGGGGACAGGAGCGAACACTGAAGCTTTCTTT.

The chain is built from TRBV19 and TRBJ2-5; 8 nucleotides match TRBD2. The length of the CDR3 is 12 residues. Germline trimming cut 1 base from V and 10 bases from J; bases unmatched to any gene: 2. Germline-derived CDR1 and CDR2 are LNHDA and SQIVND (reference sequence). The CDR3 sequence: CASSIVGGGQYF. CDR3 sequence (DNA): TGTGCCAGTAGTATAGTCGGGGGGGGCCAGTACTTC.

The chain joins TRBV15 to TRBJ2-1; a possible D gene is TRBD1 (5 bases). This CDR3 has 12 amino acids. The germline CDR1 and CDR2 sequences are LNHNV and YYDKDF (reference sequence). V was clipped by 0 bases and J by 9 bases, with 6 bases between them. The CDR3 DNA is TGTGCCACCAGCAGAGATAGGGGTGAGCAGTTCTTC. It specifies CATSRDRGEQFF.

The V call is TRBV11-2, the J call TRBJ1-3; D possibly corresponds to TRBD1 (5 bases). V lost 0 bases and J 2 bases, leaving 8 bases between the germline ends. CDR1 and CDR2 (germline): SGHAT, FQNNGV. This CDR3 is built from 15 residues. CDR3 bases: TGTGCCAGCAGCTTAGATCCCAGGGCTGGAAACACCATATATTTT. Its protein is CASSLDPRAGNTIYF. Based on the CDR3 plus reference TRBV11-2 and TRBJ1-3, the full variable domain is EAGVAQSPRYKIIEKRQSVAFWCNPISGHATLYWYQQILGQGPKLLIQFQNNGVVDDSQLPKDRFSAERLKGVDSTLKIQPAKLEDSAVYLCASSLDPRAGNTIYFGEGSWLTVV.

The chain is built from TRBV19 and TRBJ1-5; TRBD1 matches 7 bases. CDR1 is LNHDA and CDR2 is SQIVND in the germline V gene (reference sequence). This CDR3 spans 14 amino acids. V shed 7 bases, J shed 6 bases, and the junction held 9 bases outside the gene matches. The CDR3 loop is CASTSGGRGQPQHF. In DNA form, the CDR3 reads TGTGCCAGTACTTCAGGGGGTAGGGGTCAGCCCCAGCATTTT.

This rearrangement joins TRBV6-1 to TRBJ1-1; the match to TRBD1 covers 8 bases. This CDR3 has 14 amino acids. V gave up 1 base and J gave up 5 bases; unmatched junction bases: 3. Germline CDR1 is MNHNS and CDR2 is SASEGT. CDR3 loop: CASSEGTGSTEAFF. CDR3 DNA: TGTGCCAGCAGTGAAGGGACAGGGAGTACTGAAGCTTTCTTT.

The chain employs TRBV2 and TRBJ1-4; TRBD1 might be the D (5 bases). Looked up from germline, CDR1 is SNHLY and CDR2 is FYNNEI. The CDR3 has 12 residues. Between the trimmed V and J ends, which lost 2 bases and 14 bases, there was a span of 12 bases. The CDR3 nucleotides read TGTGCCAGCAGTGAACAGTCAGGGAGGCTGTTTTTT. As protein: CASSEQSGRLFF.

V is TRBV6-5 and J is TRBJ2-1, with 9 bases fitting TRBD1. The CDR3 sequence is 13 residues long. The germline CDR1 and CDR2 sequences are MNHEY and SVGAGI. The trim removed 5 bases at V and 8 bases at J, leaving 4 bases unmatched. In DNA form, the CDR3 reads TGTGCCAGCAGTCGGGACAGGGTCGATGAGCAGTTCTTC. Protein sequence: CASSRDRVDEQFF.

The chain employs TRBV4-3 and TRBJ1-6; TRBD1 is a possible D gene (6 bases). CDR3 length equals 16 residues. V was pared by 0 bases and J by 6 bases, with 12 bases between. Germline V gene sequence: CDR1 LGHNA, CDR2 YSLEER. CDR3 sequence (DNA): TGCGCCAGCAGCCAAGATCCCCAGGGGATTAATTCACCCCTCCACTTT. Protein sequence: CASSQDPQGINSPLHF.

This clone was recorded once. Here the CDR3 DNA reads TGTGCCAGCAGTGAGATGGGAGACTACAATGAGCAGTTCTTC. This codes for CASSEMGDYNEQFF. J is TRBJ2-1 and V is TRBV6-4, with D possibly being TRBD2 (5 bases). From germline, CDR1 is MRHNA and CDR2 SNTAGT. The CDR3 has 14 amino acids. The V end was cut by 3 bases, the J end by 3 bases, with 9 bases between.

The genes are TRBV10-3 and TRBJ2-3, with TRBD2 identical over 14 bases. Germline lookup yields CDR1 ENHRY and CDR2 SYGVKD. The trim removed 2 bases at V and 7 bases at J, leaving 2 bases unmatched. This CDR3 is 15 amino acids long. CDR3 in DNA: TGTGCCATCAGTGAGCGGACTAGCGGGGGGCATACGCAGTATTTT. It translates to CAISERTSGGHTQYF.

CDR3 region: CASSHPPRGRGTEAFF. DNA for the CDR3: TGCGCCAGCAGCCATCCCCCCAGGGGGCGCGGGACTGAAGCTTTCTTT. The chain uses TRBV4-1 and TRBJ1-1; the match to TRBD1 covers 8 bases. The junction had 11 bases not matched to a gene; V was cut back by 3 bases and J by 5 bases. The CDR3 loop spans 16 amino acids. The V gene's germline CDR1 is MGHRA and CDR2 YSYEKL.

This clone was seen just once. In nucleotides, the CDR3 is TGTGCCATCAGGACCGGGACAGAGAGCTACGAGCAGTACTTC. This sequence encodes CAIRTGTESYEQYF. This chain uses TRBV10-3 with TRBJ2-7; 7 nucleotides align to TRBD1. Germline CDR1 is ENHRY and CDR2 is SYGVKD. Trimming at V came to 6 bases and at J to 3 bases, leaving 8 bases not matched to a gene. CDR3 length equals 14 residues.

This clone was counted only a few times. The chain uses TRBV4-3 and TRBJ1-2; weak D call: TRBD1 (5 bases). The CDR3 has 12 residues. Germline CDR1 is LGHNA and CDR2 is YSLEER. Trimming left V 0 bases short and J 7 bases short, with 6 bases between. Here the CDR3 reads CASSQDRGGYTF. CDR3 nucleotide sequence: TGCGCCAGCAGCCAAGATAGGGGTGGCTACACCTTC.

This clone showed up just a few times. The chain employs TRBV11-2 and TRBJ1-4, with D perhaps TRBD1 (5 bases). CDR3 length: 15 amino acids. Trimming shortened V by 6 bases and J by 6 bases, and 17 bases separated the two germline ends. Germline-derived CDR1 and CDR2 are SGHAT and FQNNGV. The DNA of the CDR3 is TGTGCCAGCAGTCCCCGACATGGGGGGGATGAAAAACTGTTTTTT. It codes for CASSPRHGGDEKLFF.

CDR3 nucleotide sequence: TGCGCCAGCAGCAGACCTCCGGGACAGGGGGACGGGGAGCTGTTTTTT. Residues: CASSRPPGQGDGELFF. The chain carries TRBV4-1 and TRBJ2-2; TRBD1 matches 11 bases. V trimming: 5 bases; J trimming: 7 bases; junction bases outside the gene matches: 9. Looked up from germline, CDR1 is MGHRA and CDR2 is YSYEKL. The length of the CDR3 is 16 residues.

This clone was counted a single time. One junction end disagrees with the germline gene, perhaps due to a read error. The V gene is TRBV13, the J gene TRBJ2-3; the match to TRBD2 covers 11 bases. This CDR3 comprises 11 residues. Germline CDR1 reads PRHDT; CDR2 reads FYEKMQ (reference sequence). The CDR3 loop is CASSLLAGVQF. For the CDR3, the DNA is TGTGCCAGCAGCCTACTAGCGGGGGTCCAATTT.

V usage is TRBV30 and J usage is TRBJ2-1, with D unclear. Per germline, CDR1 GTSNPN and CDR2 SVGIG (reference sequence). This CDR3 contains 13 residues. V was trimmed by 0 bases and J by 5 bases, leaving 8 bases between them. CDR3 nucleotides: TGTGCCTGGAGTGTGCGGCCGCACAATGAGCAGTTCTTC. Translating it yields CAWSVRPHNEQFF.

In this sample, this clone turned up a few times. The CDR3 DNA sequence: TGTGCCAGCGAACAGGGGGCAGATGGCTACACCTTC. Translation gives CASEQGADGYTF. The gene calls are TRBV6-5 and TRBJ1-2, with 9 bases lining up with TRBD1. The CDR3 loop spans 12 amino acids. Germline V gene sequence: CDR1 MNHEY, CDR2 SVGAGI. Trimming removed 8 bases from V and 6 bases from J; junction bases left unmatched: 4.